This T cell receptor (beta chain) was identified during a study of vaccination and CD4 T cells after COVID-19. Germline CDR1 is MNHNS and CDR2 is SASEGT. This CDR3 is 14 amino acids long. The ends lost 7 bases at V and 4 bases at J; junction bases unmatched: 7. The time point denotes: late sampling 161 to 241 days after vaccination in a few convalescent patients. Noted treatment: roughly ten-day PBMC culture with coronavirus spike peptide pools or control peptides (ViraFEST assay). As to this clonotype: Its antigen is undetermined.

Sequencing of DNA taken from cultured CD4+ T cells relied on the Oncomine TCR Beta short-read assay. TCRdb reprocessed the PCR reads with MiXCR, giving one entry per CDR3 protein. The table lists around 25,000 distinct CDR3 sequences, 28% of them singletons. Sequences were derived from CD4+ T cells from blood, cultured in vitro, sampled about 7 months after SARS-CoV-2 vaccination. The V gene is TRBV6-1, the J gene TRBJ1-3, with TRBD1 identical over 7 bases. This sequence originates from a human donor who had recovered from COVID-19. The CDR3 DNA is TGTGCCAGCACCAGACAGGGTTCAGGAAACACCATATATTTT. It is translated as CASTRQGSGNTIYF.